This entry lists 25 T cell receptor beta chains sequenced from one sample in a study of early stage breast cancer tumors. Clones were read by immunoSEQ multiplex PCR, and TCRdb kept only the in-frame ones, dropping some. Of approximately 50,000 clones in the sample, over 60% were seen once. The sample taken for sequencing was blood. All receptors derive from a person between 30 and 45 years old with breast cancer.

CDR3 coding DNA: TGCAGTGCTTATGATGAAAAACTGTTTTTT. Its protein product is CSAYDEKLFF. This chain joins TRBV20-1 and TRBJ1-4; no definite D call. The CDR3 consists of 10 residues. Trimming pared 5 bases from V and 6 bases from J, leaving 4 bases between. Per germline, CDR1 DFQATT and CDR2 SNEGSKA (reference sequence).

This chain links TRBV10-2 with TRBJ2-1; D tentatively reads TRBD1 or TRBD2 (5 bases each). CDR1 and CDR2 (germline): WSHSY, SAAADI. This CDR3 region has 14 residues. V shed 4 bases and J shed 1 base, with 8 bases lying between them. The CDR3 loop reads CASSAGLSYNEQFF. DNA of the CDR3: TGCGCCAGCAGTGCGGGGCTTTCCTACAATGAGCAGTTCTTC.

The chain recombines TRBV2 with TRBJ2-7; D is unclear. V was pared by 5 bases and J by 2 bases, with 10 bases between. CDR3 length: 13 amino acids. Germline CDR1 SNHLY, CDR2 FYNNEI. This CDR3 is CASSSDHTYEQYF. The CDR3 DNA is TGTGCCAGCAGTTCAGACCACACCTACGAGCAGTACTTC.

This clone was counted once. This chain uses TRBV11-3 with TRBJ2-1; 10 nucleotides line up with TRBD2. With V trimmed by 5 bases and J by 8 bases, 15 bases remained unmatched. This CDR3 is built from 17 residues. Germline lookup yields CDR1 SGHNT and CDR2 YENEEA. The CDR3 spells CASSPRTSGDPPDEQFF. The DNA of the CDR3 is TGTGCCAGCAGCCCTAGGACTAGCGGAGACCCCCCTGATGAGCAGTTCTTC.

The rearrangement uses TRBV30 and TRBJ2-1, with D perhaps being TRBD1 or TRBD2 (5 bases each). Germline loops: CDR1 GTSNPN, CDR2 SVGIG (reference sequence). The CDR3 loop spans 18 amino acids. Trimming cost V 4 bases and J 1 base, with 23 bases left between them. CDR3 sequence (DNA): TGTGCCTGGAAAGAGGGGCCCAGGGCCAGTGGATCCTACAATGAGCAGTTCTTC. Amino acids: CAWKEGPRASGSYNEQFF.

This sequence joins TRBV11-2 and TRBJ2-4, with 9 positions matching TRBD1. V trimming: 1 base; J trimming: 4 bases; junction bases outside the gene matches: 8. Per germline, CDR1 SGHAT and CDR2 FQNNGV. CDR3 size: 17 residues. The CDR3 bases are TGTGCCAGCAGCTTAGGGGGCGGGACAGGGCCGAAAAACATTCAGTACTTC. The encoded protein is CASSLGGGTGPKNIQYF.

The rearrangement links TRBV5-1 to TRBJ1-1; 9 bases agree with TRBD1. This CDR3 has 14 residues. The V gene's germline CDR1 is SGHRS and CDR2 YFSETQ. J lost 5 bases, V lost 3 bases, and 5 bases had no gene match. DNA for the CDR3: TGCGCCAGCAGCTGGACAGGGGCGCCTACTGAAGCTTTCTTT. Its translation: CASSWTGAPTEAFF.

J is TRBJ2-4 and V is TRBV6-1, with D uncertain. The CDR3 contains 11 residues. Germline V gives CDR1 MNHNS, CDR2 SASEGT. Trimming took 3 bases from V and 6 from J, leaving 3 bases between them. CDR3: CASSDTNIQYF. The CDR3, as DNA: TGTGCCAGCAGTGACACAAACATTCAGTACTTC.

Written as DNA, the CDR3 is TGTGCCAGCAGCTTAGCTGTAGGGGGACTTTCCTGGGGCTACACCTTC. It codes for CASSLAVGGLSWGYTF. The chain recombines TRBV7-8 with TRBJ1-2, with a possible D match to TRBD1 (6 bases). Germline V lookup: CDR1 SGHVS, CDR2 FQNEAQ. V was pared by 0 bases and J by 8 bases, with 19 bases between. CDR3 length equals 16 residues.

This clone was seen a few times. The chain carries TRBV6-1 and TRBJ1-2, with 9 nucleotides matching TRBD1. CDR1 and CDR2 from the germline V gene are MNHNS and SASEGT. The ends lost 5 bases at V and 4 bases at J; junction bases unmatched: 5. This CDR3 spans 14 amino acids. The chain's CDR3 is CASSPGQGPYGYTF. In DNA form, the CDR3 reads TGTGCCAGCAGTCCGGGACAGGGCCCCTATGGCTACACCTTC.

The chain carries TRBV18 and TRBJ1-2; 7 bases fit TRBD1. Trimming cost V 0 bases and J 5 bases; bases outside gene matches: 15. CDR3 size: 18 residues. The germline V gene encodes CDR1 KGHSH and CDR2 LQKENI. The CDR3 DNA follows: TGTGCCAGCTCACCACCCACCCAATCGACAGGGCGAATTTATGGCTACACCTTC. Translated: CASSPPTQSTGRIYGYTF.

For the CDR3, the DNA is TGTGCCACTTTAGAGACAGGGGGCTCAGATACGCAGTATTTT. Its translation is CATLETGGSDTQYF. The chain has TRBV19 and TRBJ2-3; TRBD1 matches 10 bases. The germline V gene has CDR1 LNHDA and CDR2 SQIVND (reference sequence). This CDR3 has 14 amino acids. With V trimmed by 10 bases and J by 4 bases, 8 bases remained unmatched. Drawing the rest from reference TRBV19 and TRBJ2-3, the complete variable domain is DGGITQSPKYLFRKEGQNVTLSCEQNLNHDAMYWYRQDPGQGLRLIYYSQIVNDFQKGDIAEGYSVSREKKESFPLTVTSAQKNPTAFYLCATLETGGSDTQYFGPGTRLTVL.

This chain uses TRBV6-1 with TRBJ2-7; 8 nucleotides match TRBD2. V trimming: 5 bases; J trimming: 3 bases; junction bases outside the gene matches: 9. The CDR3 is 15 amino acids. Germline V lookup: CDR1 MNHNS, CDR2 SASEGT. CDR3 loop: CASSTSSGPFYEQYF. The CDR3 nucleotides read TGTGCCAGCAGTACATCTAGCGGGCCTTTCTACGAGCAGTACTTC.

The rearrangement uses TRBV2 and TRBJ2-2; D is ambiguous. The CDR3 is made up of 10 amino acids. Per germline, CDR1 SNHLY and CDR2 FYNNEI. Trimming left V 9 bases short and J 3 bases short, with 2 bases between. For the CDR3, the DNA is TGTGCCAGTTACACCGGGGAGCTGTTTTTT. Residues: CASYTGELFF.

The chain recombines TRBV19 with TRBJ1-1, with D possibly matching TRBD1 (5 bases). From germline, CDR1 is LNHDA and CDR2 SQIVND (reference sequence). The CDR3 loop spans 18 amino acids. Trimming stripped 6 bases from V and 5 bases from J, with 28 bases between. This chain's CDR3 is CASRSRGSEGPRRTEAFF. CDR3 nucleotides: TGTGCCAGTAGGTCGCGGGGCAGCGAGGGACCTAGACGGACTGAAGCTTTCTTT. The whole variable domain, remainder taken from reference TRBV19 and TRBJ1-1, is DGGITQSPKYLFRKEGQNVTLSCEQNLNHDAMYWYRQDPGQGLRLIYYSQIVNDFQKGDIAEGYSVSREKKESFPLTVTSAQKNPTAFYLCASRSRGSEGPRRTEAFFGQGTRLTVV.

V gene TRBV10-2 combines with J gene TRBJ1-2; 7 bases align to TRBD1. This CDR3 contains 13 residues. The junction had 7 bases not matched to a gene; V was cut back by 8 bases and J by 4 bases. Germline V lookup: CDR1 WSHSY, CDR2 SAAADI. CDR3 residues: CASRDRTSYGYTF. DNA for the CDR3: TGCGCCAGCCGGGACAGAACATCCTATGGCTACACCTTC.

The chain recombines TRBV4-1 with TRBJ1-2; D not certain. Germline values: CDR1 MGHRA, CDR2 YSYEKL. V lost 0 bases and J lost 4, with 15 bases in between. There are 16 residues in the CDR3. The CDR3, as DNA: TGCGCCAGCAGCCAAGATCCCGAGTCCGGCTCCTATGGCTACACCTTC. This sequence encodes CASSQDPESGSYGYTF.

The chain recombines TRBV7-9 with TRBJ1-6; no clear D gene. V lost 3 bases, J lost 7 bases, and 13 bases lay in between. From germline, CDR1 is SEHNR and CDR2 FQNEAQ (reference sequence). The CDR3 length is 15 residues. The CDR3 DNA is TGTGCCAGCAGCTTGATAGAAGCCAGGAATTCACCCCTCCACTTT. Amino acid sequence: CASSLIEARNSPLHF.

This clone was seen a single time. CDR3 sequence reads: CASSTDRVPYGYTF. CDR3 nucleotides: TGTGCCAGCAGCACAGACAGGGTCCCATATGGCTACACCTTC. V usage is TRBV7-9 and J usage is TRBJ1-2, with 7 bases identical to TRBD1. V shed 5 bases, J shed 5 bases, and the junction held 8 bases outside the gene matches. Germline CDR1 is SEHNR and CDR2 is FQNEAQ (reference sequence). The CDR3 length is 14 residues.

This clone was picked up one time. The CDR3 sequence is CASSWGGELEYGYTF. DNA for the CDR3: TGCGCCAGCAGCTGGGGAGGGGAGCTAGAGTATGGCTACACCTTC. The chain carries TRBV5-1 and TRBJ1-2, with D possibly TRBD1 on 5 matching bases. V dropped 3 bases and J dropped 5 bases, with 17 bases sitting between them. The germline V gene encodes CDR1 SGHRS and CDR2 YFSETQ. This CDR3 comprises 15 residues.

The chain uses TRBV23-1 and TRBJ2-2; possibly TRBD1 for D (5 bases). TRBV23-1 is marked as an open reading frame, function uncertain. CDR3 length: 15 residues. The ends were cut back, 2 bases at V and 1 base at J, with 8 bases in the middle. The CDR3 DNA follows: TGCGCCAGCAGTCAAGGGGCCAGGAACACCGGGGAGCTGTTTTTT. This sequence encodes CASSQGARNTGELFF.

The chain is built from TRBV10-2 and TRBJ2-2; a weak D match, TRBD1 (6 bases). The CDR3 runs to 19 residues. Germline assignment: CDR1 WSHSY and CDR2 SAAADI. V was cut by 4 bases and J by 0 bases, with 21 bases left in between. The CDR3: CASSVPTIRTAANTGELFF. In nucleotides, the CDR3 is TGCGCCAGCAGTGTGCCCACCATACGGACAGCCGCGAACACCGGGGAGCTGTTTTTT.

V and J are TRBV29-1 and TRBJ1-1; no reliable D call. The CDR3 spans 11 residues. Trimming shortened V by 1 base and J by 7 bases, and 7 bases separated the two germline ends. The germline V gene has CDR1 SQVTM and CDR2 ANQGSEA. The CDR3 is CSVEGNSEAFF. In DNA, the CDR3 is TGCAGCGTTGAAGGGAATAGTGAAGCTTTCTTT.

The J gene is TRBJ2-7, the V gene TRBV14, with TRBD2 identical over 11 bases. With V trimmed by 1 base and J by 9 bases, 5 bases remained unmatched. CDR3 length equals 14 residues. CDR1 and CDR2 (germline): SGHDN, FVKESK. CDR3 region: CASSQALAGAGQYF. The CDR3 coding sequence is TGTGCCAGCAGCCAAGCACTAGCGGGAGCCGGGCAGTACTTC.

The chain joins TRBV25-1 to TRBJ1-5; possibly TRBD1 for D (5 bases). CDR3 size: 18 residues. CDR1 is MGHDK and CDR2 is SYGVNS in the germline V gene. The ends were cut back, 6 bases at V and 5 bases at J, with 26 bases in the middle. CDR3 sequence: CASRPGYRRRSPYQPQHF. CDR3 nucleotides: TGTGCCAGCAGACCAGGGTATCGTCGTAGATCGCCCTATCAGCCCCAGCATTTT.